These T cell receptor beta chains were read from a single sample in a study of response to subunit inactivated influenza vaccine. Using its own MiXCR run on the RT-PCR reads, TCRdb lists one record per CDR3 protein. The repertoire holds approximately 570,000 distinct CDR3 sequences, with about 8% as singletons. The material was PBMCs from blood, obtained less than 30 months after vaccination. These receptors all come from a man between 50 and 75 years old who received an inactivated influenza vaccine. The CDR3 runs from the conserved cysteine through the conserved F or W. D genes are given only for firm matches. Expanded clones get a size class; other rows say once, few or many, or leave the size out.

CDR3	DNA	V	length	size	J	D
CASRVTWRQETQYF	TGTGCCAGCAGAGTTACCTGGCGGCAAGAGACCCAGTACTTC	TRBV6-1	14	.	TRBJ2-5	.
CASSPTGAGGTYEQYF	TGTGCCAGCAGTCCCACGGGGGCGGGGGGAACCTACGAGCAGTACTTC	TRBV6-1	16	few	TRBJ2-7	TRBD2
CASSPRGVVAEAFF	TGTGCCAGCAGCCCTAGGGGTGTCGTCGCTGAAGCTTTCTTT	TRBV7-2	14	.	TRBJ1-1	.
CASSLGPENYEQYF	TGTGCCAGCAGCTTAGGTCCGGAAAACTACGAGCAGTACTTC	TRBV11-2	14	many	TRBJ2-7	.
CASSLEGAKYTGELFF	TGTGCCAGCAGCTTGGAAGGGGCGAAGTACACCGGGGAGCTGTTTTTT	TRBV5-4	16	.	TRBJ2-2	.
CSVEVPGWEKLFF	TGCAGCGTAGAGGTTCCGGGCTGGGAAAAACTGTTTTTT	TRBV29-1	13	few	TRBJ1-4	.
CSAAFLAGSYYEQYF	TGCAGTGCGGCCTTTCTAGCGGGGTCCTATTACGAGCAGTACTTC	TRBV20-1	15	.	TRBJ2-7	TRBD2
CASRTGISSYNSPLHF	TGTGCCAGCAGAACAGGGATTAGCTCCTATAATTCACCCCTCCACTTT	TRBV6-1	16	many	TRBJ1-6	.
CASRIAENNEQFF	TGTGCCAGCAGGATAGCGGAAAACAATGAGCAGTTCTTC	TRBV12-3/TRBV12-4	13	.	TRBJ2-1	.
CASSIGTDNSPLHF	TGTGCCAGCAGCATAGGGACGGATAATTCACCCCTCCACTTT	TRBV5-5	14	few	TRBJ1-6	.
CSFRDRGYEQYF	TGCAGCTTCAGGGACAGGGGCTACGAGCAGTACTTC	TRBV29-1	12	.	TRBJ2-7	TRBD1
CASSPQTGGITGELFF	TGTGCCAGCAGCCCTCAGACAGGGGGCATCACCGGGGAGCTGTTTTTT	TRBV7-9	16	few	TRBJ2-2	TRBD1
CASSTGTNTYEQYF	TGTGCCAGCAGCACCGGGACAAACACCTACGAGCAGTACTTC	TRBV7-8	14	few	TRBJ2-7	.
CASSLGTSVETQYF	TGTGCCAGCAGCTTGGGGACTAGCGTTGAGACCCAGTACTTC	TRBV5-4	14	many	TRBJ2-5	TRBD2
CASSEGILEQYF	TGTGCCAGCAGCGAGGGTATCCTCGAGCAGTACTTC	TRBV7-2	12	.	TRBJ2-7	.
CASSYSIRGSRQETQYF	TGTGCCAGCAGTTACTCGATAAGAGGATCGCGCCAAGAGACCCAGTACTTC	TRBV6-2/TRBV6-3	17	many	TRBJ2-5	.
CASGPGQYNSPLHF	TGTGCCAGCGGTCCAGGACAGTATAATTCACCCCTCCACTTT	TRBV5-6	14	.	TRBJ1-6	.
CASSLERGSENTIYF	TGTGCCAGCAGCCTCGAAAGGGGGAGTGAAAACACCATATATTTT	TRBV4-2	15	many	TRBJ1-3	.
CASSLAGTNSYNEQFF	TGTGCCAGCAGCTTGGCCGGGACTAACTCCTACAATGAGCAGTTCTTC	TRBV5-5	16	.	TRBJ2-1	TRBD2